This T cell receptor (beta chain) was observed in a study of T cells in localized non-small cell lung cancer. Study results and limitations: Multi-region tumor sequencing was not done, so intratumor heterogeneity could not be excluded.

Turning to this clone: The antigen is undetermined.

The CDR3 extends over 13 amino acids. CDR1 is SGHTA and CDR2 is FQGNSA in the germline V gene. With 5 bases removed from V and 5 bases from J, the gap between germline ends came to 9 bases. The repertoire was sequenced with immunoSEQ multiplex PCR; TCRdb's copy has only in-frame clones and lacks some. Among approximately 70,000 clones listed, 80% to 90% were seen once. The chain combines TRBV7-2 with TRBJ1-4, with no clear D. This specimen was peripheral blood, taken before any cancer treatment. The sequence came from a male donor older than 55 with stage III squamous cell lung carcinoma. This chain's CDR3 is CASSRAPNEKLFF. The CDR3 DNA follows: TGTGCCAGCAGCCGTGCCCCAAATGAAAAACTGTTTTTT.